The clone carrying this TCR beta chain was found a few times. Its target is unknown. This sample is part of a study of CD8+ T cells in alopecia areata. Regarding the study as a whole: An increase in clonality over normal scalp was evident in lesional scalp, especially alopecia totalis/universalis.

The CDR3 loop spans 16 amino acids. V shed 10 bases and J 3 bases; nucleotides not matched to a gene: 13. Germline V gene sequence: CDR1 MDHEN, CDR2 SYDVKM. RNA extraction was followed by reverse transcription into cDNA, which acted as the sequencing template. TCRdb's table, derived via immunoSEQ multiplex PCR, lists solely in-frame clones and lacks some. The data show under 35,000 clones, roughly 80% seen once. The clonotype originates from a human donor with alopecia areata. Sequenced material: NKG2D-low CD8+ T cells sorted from blood. This chain links TRBV28 with TRBJ1-1; TRBD1 matches at 11 bases. The CDR3 DNA sequence: TGTGCCACCCTTGGGACAGGGGGAAATCAGGACACTGAAGCTTTCTTT. This sequence encodes CATLGTGGNQDTEAFF.